This T cell receptor (beta chain) was sequenced during a study of T cell repertoires in cytomegalovirus infection. Looking at the study overall: Public TCR beta signature analysis indicated the presence of both CMV infection and matching HLA type.

Trimming at V came to 2 bases and at J to 0 bases, leaving 15 bases not matched to a gene. This CDR3 comprises 20 residues. Germline V lookup: CDR1 SGHAT, CDR2 FQNNGV. Only a few counts were recorded for this clonotype. What it recognizes is unknown. In TCRdb, the reads were re-called with MiXCR into one record per CDR3 protein. In the table there are 450,000 to 550,000 distinct CDR3 sequences, 40% to 50% of which are singletons. General study results and limits: Identification of carriers of CMV plus the relevant HLA was performed using cumulative public TCR beta family frequency.

Sequencing used cultured PBMCs, obtained from culture after CMV antigen stimulation. The V and J genes are TRBV11-2 and TRBJ2-1; 8 bases are a match to TRBD2. The receptor comes from a human donor in good health (CMV status not recorded). Some clones in this sample may be carry-over from other donors' samples. The CDR3, as DNA: TGTGCCAGCAGCTTAAGGGGTAGCGGGGCTCCACGGGGCTCCTACAATGAGCAGTTCTTC. This sequence encodes CASSLRGSGAPRGSYNEQFF.